This T cell receptor (beta chain) was identified in a study of blood T cells in healthy people across ages. Remarks on this clonotype: Its antigen is currently unknown.

Next came a second PCR, run for about 6 to 12 cycles, which used a sample-barcoded 5' primer along with a J-beta primer mix. TCRdb re-derived calls from the 5' RACE reads in MiXCR, one entry per CDR3 protein. The table has 800,000 to 900,000 distinct CDR3 sequences, about 62% seen once. The germline V gene has CDR1 SGHAT and CDR2 FQDESV (reference sequence). V gave up 3 bases and J gave up 7 bases, with 13 bases separating them. This CDR3 is 13 amino acids long. Overall study results and limits: Fewer expanded clones and more diversity marked long-lived versus aged donors.

The origin of this receptor is a man aged 30-40 years in good health. The sequencing input was blood. The chain employs TRBV11-1 and TRBJ2-7; D ambiguous. CDR3 nucleotides: TGTGCCAGCAGCTTTGACCACGGCCGGGAGCAGTACTTC. It encodes CASSFDHGREQYF.